Below, 28 T cell receptor beta chains from the same sample are listed, as sequenced in a study of T cell responses to AZD1222 COVID-19 vaccine. Sequenced by immunoSEQ multiplex PCR; TCRdb stores in-frame clones only, minus some. The data show under 150,000 clones, approximately 92% seen once. Sequencing was performed on peripheral blood, taken on day 0 of AZD1222 vaccination. The receptors stem from an adult in good health.

The chain recombines TRBV5-4 with TRBJ2-5; no firm D call. This CDR3 comprises 13 residues. Germline CDR1 is SGHNT and CDR2 is YYREEE (reference sequence). V was clipped by 3 bases and J by 2 bases, with 8 bases between them. The CDR3 here is CASSSPVQETQYF. The CDR3 DNA is TGTGCCAGCAGCTCCCCGGTTCAAGAGACCCAGTACTTC.

This clone came up once. The sample carries other DNA sequences with the same CDR3. V is TRBV7-2 and J is TRBJ1-2; D is uncertain. V gave up 3 bases and J gave up 2 bases, with 7 bases separating them. This CDR3 spans 13 amino acids. Germline CDR1 is SGHTA and CDR2 is FQGNSA. The CDR3 DNA is TGTGCCAGCAGCTTCGGTGGGAACTATGGCTACACCTTC. Its protein is CASSFGGNYGYTF.

This chain joins TRBV28 and TRBJ1-2; a possible D gene is TRBD1 (5 bases). The germline V gene encodes CDR1 MDHEN and CDR2 SYDVKM. V lost 5 bases to trimming and J lost 6 bases, with 16 bases between them. The CDR3 loop spans 14 amino acids. The CDR3 DNA sequence: TGTGCCAGCAGTCCCCACCCGACAGATGATGGCTACACCTTC. Its protein product is CASSPHPTDDGYTF.

V usage is TRBV2 and J usage is TRBJ2-4; TRBD1 agrees at 8 bases. This CDR3 has 14 amino acids. Germline V lookup: CDR1 SNHLY, CDR2 FYNNEI. After removal of 6 bases from V and 9 bases from J, the junction contained 10 bases not matched to a gene. The CDR3 DNA sequence: TGTGCCAGCAGGAACGGTCCAGGGGGCACCATTCAGTACTTC. As protein: CASRNGPGGTIQYF.

The V and J genes are TRBV27 and TRBJ2-7; weak D call: TRBD2 (6 bases). The V gene lost 3 bases and the J gene lost 3 bases, with 9 bases spanning the gap. This CDR3 spans 13 amino acids. Germline V CDR1 and CDR2: MNHEY, SMNVEV (reference sequence). CDR3 in amino acids: CASSLREYYEQYF. Here the CDR3 DNA reads TGTGCCAGCAGTTTGCGGGAATACTACGAGCAGTACTTC.

V usage is TRBV6-6 and J usage is TRBJ2-3; TRBD1 matches at 8 bases. Looked up from germline, CDR1 is MNHNY and CDR2 is SVGAGI (reference sequence). With 8 bases clipped from V and 1 base from J, the junction kept 5 bases outside the gene matches. The length of the CDR3 is 14 residues. CDR3 sequence: CASCPGQGTDTQYF. DNA of the CDR3: TGTGCCAGCTGCCCGGGACAGGGCACAGATACGCAGTATTTT.

The rearrangement links TRBV2 to TRBJ2-7, with 10 bases identical to TRBD1. The CDR3 spans 12 residues. V lost 10 bases to trimming and J lost 2 bases; unmatched junction nucleotides: 2. Germline CDR1 is SNHLY and CDR2 is FYNNEI. The CDR3 region has the DNA TGTGCCACCGGACAGGGGGCCTACGAGCAGTACTTC. It yields the protein CATGQGAYEQYF.

This chain joins TRBV18 and TRBJ2-1, with TRBD2 as a possible D gene (5 bases). V dropped 0 bases and J dropped 4 bases, with 13 bases sitting between them. Germline V gene lookup returns CDR1 KGHSH and CDR2 LQKENI. This CDR3 spans 16 amino acids. The chain's CDR3 is CASSPPSGALYNEQFF. The CDR3 DNA sequence: TGTGCCAGCTCACCACCCAGCGGAGCCTTATACAATGAGCAGTTCTTC.

The chain is built from TRBV15 and TRBJ2-7; tentative D call: TRBD2 (5 bases). The CDR3 has 17 residues. V shed 3 bases and J shed 5 bases, with 23 bases lying between them. CDR1 LNHNV and CDR2 YYDKDF come from the germline V gene (reference sequence). As DNA, the CDR3 is TGTGCCACCAGCAGGGTGGCCCTGAGGACTCCCATCGACGAGCAGTACTTC. Encoded protein: CATSRVALRTPIDEQYF.

The genes are TRBV9 and TRBJ1-1; the D is unclear. The CDR3 is 14 residues long. V gave up 0 bases and J gave up 1 base, with 7 bases separating them. The V gene's germline CDR1 is SGDLS and CDR2 YYNGEE. The CDR3, as DNA: TGTGCCAGCAGCGTAGTTCGAGGGAACACTGAAGCTTTCTTT. This encodes CASSVVRGNTEAFF. Filled out from reference TRBV9 and TRBJ1-1, the complete variable domain reads DSGVTQTPKHLITATGQRVTLRCSPRSGDLSVYWYQQSLDQGLQFLIQYYNGEERAKGNILERFSAQQFPDLHSELNLSSLELGDSALYFCASSVVRGNTEAFFGQGTRLTVV.

The chain links TRBV27 to TRBJ2-1, with 9 positions matching TRBD2. The CDR3 is 20 amino acids. V was pared by 7 bases and J by 5 bases, with 24 bases of the junction left unmatched. Germline CDR1 reads MNHEY; CDR2 reads SMNVEV (reference sequence). The CDR3 loop reads CASINRGRPMGLALDNEQFF. CDR3 coding DNA: TGTGCCAGCATCAATAGGGGCCGCCCCATGGGACTAGCATTGGACAATGAGCAGTTCTTC.

CDR3 DNA: TGTGCCAGCAGCCAAAGTAATTTGAACGAGCAGTACTTC. This sequence encodes CASSQSNLNEQYF. This rearrangement joins TRBV14 to TRBJ2-7; D unresolved. CDR1 is SGHDN and CDR2 is FVKESK in the germline V gene. The CDR3 has 13 residues. Deletions cut 2 bases from V and 5 bases from J, with 10 bases between.

V gene TRBV6-2 or TRBV6-3 combines with J gene TRBJ2-1; 14 bases fit TRBD2. Germline CDR1 and CDR2: MNHEY and SVGEGT. This CDR3 comprises 16 residues. Trimming took 3 bases from V and 6 from J; bases not matched to a gene: 4. DNA for the CDR3: TGTGCCAGCAGTTATACCGGACTAGCGGGAGGCAATGAGCAGTTCTTC. Its protein product is CASSYTGLAGGNEQFF.

The J gene is TRBJ1-3, the V gene TRBV5-4; weak D call: TRBD1 (6 bases). There are 12 residues in the CDR3. Trimming stripped 4 bases from V and 4 bases from J, with 6 bases between. Per the germline V gene, CDR1 is SGHNT and CDR2 is YYREEE (reference sequence). CDR3 DNA: TGTGCCAGCAGCACAGGGGGAAACACCATATATTTT. It encodes CASSTGGNTIYF.

This chain joins TRBV27 and TRBJ1-5; D possibly corresponds to TRBD1 (5 bases). V was pared by 2 bases and J by 4 bases, with 9 bases between. From germline, CDR1 is MNHEY and CDR2 SMNVEV (reference sequence). The CDR3 has 14 amino acids. CDR3 nucleotides: TGTGCCAGCAGTTTAGGAGGGGCGAATCAGCCCCAGCATTTT. It translates to CASSLGGANQPQHF.

J is TRBJ2-3 and V is TRBV4-1; D tentatively reads TRBD1 or TRBD2 (5 bases each). V dropped 1 base and J dropped 10 bases, with 15 bases sitting between them. Germline CDR1 is MGHRA and CDR2 is YSYEKL. The CDR3 has 14 amino acids. This CDR3 is CASSQAYGARAQYF. The CDR3, as DNA: TGCGCCAGCAGCCAAGCCTACGGGGCAAGGGCGCAGTATTTT.

The genes are TRBV20-1 and TRBJ1-3, with D uncertain. V lost 3 bases and J lost 4, with 4 bases in between. In germline, CDR1 is DFQATT, CDR2 SNEGSKA (reference sequence). The CDR3 is 11 residues long. The CDR3 loop is CSASRGNTIYF. As DNA, the CDR3 is TGCAGTGCTAGTCGGGGAAACACCATATATTTT.

The chain joins TRBV5-6 to TRBJ2-1, with D tentatively TRBD2 (6 bases). The V end was cut by 8 bases, the J end by 4 bases, with 13 bases between. The CDR3 has 13 amino acids. Germline CDR1 and CDR2: SGHDT and YYEEEE. Here the CDR3 DNA reads TGTGCCAGTTCTGGGACTTCGTACAATGAGCAGTTCTTC. Protein sequence: CASSGTSYNEQFF.

The chain has TRBV7-9 and TRBJ1-3; no clear D. Trimming shortened V by 0 bases and J by 3 bases, and 9 bases separated the two germline ends. The CDR3 runs 15 residues. In germline, CDR1 is SEHNR, CDR2 FQNEAQ (reference sequence). CDR3 nucleotides: TGTGCCAGCAGCTTAGCCGGGAGTCGTGGAAACACCATATATTTT. Its protein is CASSLAGSRGNTIYF.

The rearrangement links TRBV5-1 to TRBJ1-2, with 9 bases that match TRBD1. Germline V gives CDR1 SGHRS, CDR2 YFSETQ. The length of the CDR3 is 16 residues. J lost 12 bases, V lost 1 base, and 16 bases had no gene match. The CDR3 here is CASSLNGGESGTGNTF. CDR3 sequence (DNA): TGCGCCAGCAGCTTGAATGGTGGAGAGAGCGGGACAGGGAACACCTTC.

J is TRBJ1-3 and V is TRBV28, with TRBD1 identical over 7 bases. V lost 3 bases, J lost 6 bases, and 2 bases stayed unmatched. The length of the CDR3 is 13 residues. Germline V CDR1 and CDR2: MDHEN, SYDVKM. CDR3 in amino acids: CASSLGQQNTIYF. CDR3 nucleotides: TGTGCCAGCAGTTTGGGACAGCAAAACACCATATATTTT.

V is TRBV18 and J is TRBJ1-6, with TRBD1 as a possible D gene (5 bases). Germline loops: CDR1 KGHSH, CDR2 LQKENI. V was cut by 8 bases and J by 10 bases, with 15 bases left in between. The CDR3 spans 13 residues. The CDR3 sequence is CASRDGGGSPLHF. The CDR3 bases are TGTGCCAGCCGGGACGGGGGAGGATCACCCCTCCACTTT.

The chain couples TRBV19 to TRBJ2-7, with 10 bases that match TRBD1. Germline CDR1 LNHDA, CDR2 SQIVND (reference sequence). J was trimmed by 1 base and V by 5 bases; bases with no gene match: 8. The CDR3 runs 16 residues. DNA for the CDR3: TGTGCCAGTAGTGCAAGAGACAGGGGGCCGTCCTACGAGCAGTACTTC. Translated, it gives CASSARDRGPSYEQYF.

The chain combines TRBV19 with TRBJ1-1; 12 bases are shared with TRBD1. The CDR3 has 15 residues. Germline CDR1 LNHDA, CDR2 SQIVND (reference sequence). After removal of 6 bases from V and 6 bases from J, the junction contained 8 bases not matched to a gene. CDR3 DNA: TGTGCCAGTAGGAGGGGACAGGGGGCTGCGGCTGAAGCTTTCTTT. This translates into CASRRGQGAAAEAFF.

This clone was detected once. J is TRBJ2-5 and V is TRBV2; 8 bases are shared with TRBD1. V lost 6 bases, J lost 5 bases, and 5 bases stayed unmatched. The CDR3 loop spans 13 amino acids. CDR1 SNHLY and CDR2 FYNNEI come from the germline V gene. The CDR3 DNA follows: TGTGCCAGCAGCAGGGGGCGCGATGAGACCCAGTACTTC. As protein: CASSRGRDETQYF.

In this sample, this clone turned up once. The chain employs TRBV2 and TRBJ1-2, with 11 bases that match TRBD1. After removal of 6 bases from V and 10 bases from J, the junction contained 4 bases not matched to a gene. This CDR3 is built from 12 residues. Germline V gene data show CDR1 as SNHLY and CDR2 as FYNNEI. CDR3 sequence: CASRDRGLDYTF. DNA for the CDR3: TGTGCCAGCAGGGACAGGGGGCTAGACTACACCTTC.

This clone was recorded a few times. The chain is built from TRBV19 and TRBJ2-2; 9 bases are shared with TRBD2. V gave up 4 bases and J gave up 0 bases; unmatched junction bases: 0. The V gene's germline CDR1 is LNHDA and CDR2 SQIVND (reference sequence). The CDR3 spans 15 residues. CDR3 in DNA: TGTGCCAGTAGTACTAGCGGGGCGAACACCGGGGAGCTGTTTTTT. It is translated as CASSTSGANTGELFF.

The V gene is TRBV5-1, the J gene TRBJ2-3; 9 nucleotides align to TRBD2. CDR3 length equals 15 residues. J was trimmed by 0 bases and V by 3 bases; bases with no gene match: 2. CDR1 is SGHRS and CDR2 is YFSETQ in the germline V gene. The CDR3, as DNA: TGCGCCAGCAGCTCCACTAGCGGGAGCACAGATACGCAGTATTTT. It specifies CASSSTSGSTDTQYF.